This T cell receptor beta chain was sequenced for a study of blood T cell repertoires in COVID-19. Study details: Researchers got acute and convalescent COVID-19 samples from the United States, Italy and Spain. The analysed material was cDNA or gDNA that came from T cells, B-cell-depleted T cells, or PBMCs.

In the original workflow: It was from reference gene primer amplification that nucleated cell counts were estimated. Some clones are missing from TCRdb's copy, which holds only in-frame ones; the method was immunoSEQ multiplex PCR. The DNA was the basis for D and trimming; V, J and clone size are from that table. The table records about 120,000 clones, 80% to 90% of them present only once. The trim removed 0 bases at V and 3 bases at J, leaving 6 bases unmatched. CDR1 is SGHRS, CDR2 YFSETQ, per germline. The CDR3 contains 16 residues. The chain couples TRBV5-1 to TRBJ2-7, with 10 nucleotides matching TRBD1. This receptor was taken from a human donor with acute or convalescent COVID-19. The donor label of this sample is uncertain. The material sequenced was peripheral blood. The CDR3, as DNA: TGCGCCAGCAGCTTGGCCCCGACAGGGGGCAACTACGAGCAGTACTTC. This sequence encodes CASSLAPTGGNYEQYF.